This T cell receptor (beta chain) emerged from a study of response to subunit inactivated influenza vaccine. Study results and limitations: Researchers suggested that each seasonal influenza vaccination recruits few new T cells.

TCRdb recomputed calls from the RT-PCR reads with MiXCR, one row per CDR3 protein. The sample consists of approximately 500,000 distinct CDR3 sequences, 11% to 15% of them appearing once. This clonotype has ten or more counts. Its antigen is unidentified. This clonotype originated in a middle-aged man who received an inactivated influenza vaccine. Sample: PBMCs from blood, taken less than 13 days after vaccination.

This chain's CDR3 is CASSKASQGDGNTIYF. The CDR3 DNA reads as TGTGCCAGCAGCAAAGCGAGCCAGGGGGATGGAAACACCATATATTTT. The V call is TRBV21-1, the J call TRBJ1-3; the listed D gene, TRBD1, was not tested against the DNA. TRBV21-1 is a known pseudogene. The CDR3 contains 16 residues.